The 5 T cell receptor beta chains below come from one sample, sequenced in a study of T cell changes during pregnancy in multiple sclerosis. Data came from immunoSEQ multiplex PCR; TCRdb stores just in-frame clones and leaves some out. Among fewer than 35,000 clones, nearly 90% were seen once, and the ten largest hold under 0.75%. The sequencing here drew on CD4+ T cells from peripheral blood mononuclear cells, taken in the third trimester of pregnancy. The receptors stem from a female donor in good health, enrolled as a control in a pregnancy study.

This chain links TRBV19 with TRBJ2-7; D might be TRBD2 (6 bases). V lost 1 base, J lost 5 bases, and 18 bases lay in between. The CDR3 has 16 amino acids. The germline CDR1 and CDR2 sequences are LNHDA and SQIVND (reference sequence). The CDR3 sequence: CASSIGVPGLANEQYF. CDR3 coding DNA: TGTGCCAGTAGTATAGGGGTACCGGGGCTAGCGAACGAGCAGTACTTC.

The CDR3 DNA sequence: TGTGCCAGCAGCCTAGACAGGCTGCTGAACGAGCAGTACTTC. This gives the protein CASSLDRLLNEQYF. V is TRBV6-6 and J is TRBJ2-5, with a tentative D call TRBD1 (6 bases). The J call is in doubt because the DNA end fits TRBJ2-7 better. The CDR3 is made up of 14 amino acids. CDR1 is MNHNY and CDR2 is SVGAGI in the germline V gene (reference sequence).

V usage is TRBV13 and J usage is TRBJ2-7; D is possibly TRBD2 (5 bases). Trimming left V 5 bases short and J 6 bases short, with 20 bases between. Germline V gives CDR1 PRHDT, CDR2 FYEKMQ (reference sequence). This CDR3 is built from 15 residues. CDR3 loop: CASSTSGQDPFEQYF. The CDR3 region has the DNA TGTGCCAGCAGCACCAGCGGCCAGGACCCCTTCGAGCAGTACTTC.

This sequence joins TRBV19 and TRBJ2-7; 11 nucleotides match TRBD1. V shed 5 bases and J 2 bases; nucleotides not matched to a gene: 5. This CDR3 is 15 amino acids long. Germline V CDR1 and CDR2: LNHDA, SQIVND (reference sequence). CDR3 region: CASSLPGQGAYEQYF. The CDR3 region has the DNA TGTGCCAGTAGTCTCCCGGGACAGGGGGCCTACGAGCAGTACTTC.

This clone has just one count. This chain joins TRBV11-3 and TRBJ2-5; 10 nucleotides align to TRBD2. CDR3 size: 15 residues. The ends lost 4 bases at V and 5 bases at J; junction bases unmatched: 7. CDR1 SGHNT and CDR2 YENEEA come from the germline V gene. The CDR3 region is CASSSSGGKGETQYF. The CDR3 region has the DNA TGTGCCAGCAGCTCTAGCGGGGGTAAGGGGGAGACCCAGTACTTC.